Below, 25 T cell receptor beta chains from the same sample are listed, as sequenced in a study of Ad26.COV2.S vaccination and SARS-CoV-2 variants. Some clones are missing from TCRdb's copy, which holds only in-frame ones; the method was immunoSEQ multiplex PCR. The sample records about 400,000 clones, around nine tenths being singletons. The treatment: some 19 received Ad26.COV2.S at low or high dose, single or two shots; about 5 received placebo; per-sample allocation not given. Sampling was performed 63 days after the first vaccine or placebo injection. Sequenced here: peripheral blood, sampled in a trial of Ad26.COV2.S vaccine versus placebo. These receptors all come from a person aged 18-65 years who received the Ad26.COV2.S COVID-19 vaccine or a placebo.

The genes are TRBV5-1 and TRBJ2-3; tentatively, D is TRBD2 (5 bases). The CDR3 extends over 13 amino acids. Trimming removed 4 bases at V and 4 bases at J, with 10 bases between. In germline, CDR1 is SGHRS, CDR2 YFSETQ. The CDR3, as DNA: TGCGCCAGCAGCCCCGGGAACGCAGATACGCAGTATTTT. This gives the protein CASSPGNADTQYF.

The chain combines TRBV4-1 with TRBJ2-7; possible D gene TRBD1, 6 bases. The CDR3 length is 15 residues. Germline V gives CDR1 MGHRA, CDR2 YSYEKL. Trimming stripped 2 bases from V and 3 bases from J, with 14 bases between. As DNA, the CDR3 is TGCGCCAGCAGCCAACCGGCCGAGGGGGTCTACGAGCAGTACTTC. It yields the protein CASSQPAEGVYEQYF.

The chain employs TRBV2 and TRBJ1-1, with TRBD1 as a possible D gene (5 bases). This CDR3 has 15 amino acids. Germline V CDR1 and CDR2: SNHLY, FYNNEI. V was pared by 3 bases and J by 5 bases, with 16 bases between. As DNA, the CDR3 is TGTGCCAGCAGTGAGGGTTTGGGACCAGGGACTGAAGCTTTCTTT. This codes for CASSEGLGPGTEAFF.

The rearrangement uses TRBV12-3 or TRBV12-4 and TRBJ1-5, with unresolved D. V was shortened by 1 base and J by 11 bases, with 9 bases between the two germline ends. The CDR3 covers 12 residues. CDR3 DNA: TGTGCCAGCAGTTTAGTAAGGGAAGCCCAGCATTTT. Protein: CASSLVREAQHF.

The gene calls are TRBV10-3 and TRBJ2-2, with unresolved D. Germline loops: CDR1 ENHRY, CDR2 SYGVKD. The CDR3 contains 12 residues. V lost 6 bases to trimming and J lost 9 bases, with 11 bases between them. The DNA for the CDR3 is TGTGCCATCAGCGACTCGAGATGGGAGCTGTTTTTT. Residues: CAISDSRWELFF.

V is TRBV5-1 and J is TRBJ1-4, with a tentative D call TRBD1 (6 bases). CDR1 is SGHRS and CDR2 is YFSETQ in the germline V gene. The CDR3 is 16 residues long. V lost 0 bases, J lost 3 bases, and 12 bases lay in between. The CDR3: CASSLATGNANEKLFF. Written as DNA, the CDR3 is TGCGCCAGCAGCTTGGCCACAGGGAATGCTAATGAAAAACTGTTTTTT.

The genes are TRBV28 and TRBJ1-6; 7 nucleotides align to TRBD1. This CDR3 is 15 amino acids long. Germline CDR1 and CDR2: MDHEN and SYDVKM. Trimming cost V 6 bases and J 10 bases; bases outside gene matches: 12. As DNA, the CDR3 is TGTGCCAGCAGACGCAGGGGGGAAAGGGGGTCACCCCTCCACTTT. This gives the protein CASRRRGERGSPLHF. Drawing the rest from reference TRBV28 and TRBJ1-6, the complete variable domain is DVKVTQSSRYLVKRTGEKVFLECVQDMDHENMFWYRQDPGLGLRLIYFSYDVKMKEKGDIPEGYSVSREKKERFSLILESASTNQTSMYLCASRRRGERGSPLHFGNGTRLTVT.

J is TRBJ2-7 and V is TRBV19; no clear D. The CDR3 loop spans 12 amino acids. Trimming took 5 bases from V and 4 from J, leaving 9 bases between them. Germline V gene lookup returns CDR1 LNHDA and CDR2 SQIVND (reference sequence). Here the CDR3 reads CASSPGPYEQYF. Written as DNA, the CDR3 is TGTGCCAGTAGTCCAGGCCCTTACGAGCAGTACTTC.

This clone was picked up one time. This sequence joins TRBV4-1 and TRBJ2-7; 14 positions agree with TRBD2. The CDR3 contains 17 residues. The germline CDR1 and CDR2 sequences are MGHRA and YSYEKL. V dropped 4 bases and J dropped 1; count of bases not matched to a gene: 6. The CDR3 spells CASSRGLAGGISYEQYF. In DNA form, the CDR3 reads TGCGCCAGCAGCCGAGGACTAGCGGGAGGCATATCCTACGAGCAGTACTTC.

The chain combines TRBV7-7 with TRBJ2-7; 8 bases are shared with TRBD2. In germline, CDR1 is SSHAT, CDR2 FNYEAQ (reference sequence). The CDR3 contains 15 residues. V was clipped by 5 bases and J by 4 bases; unmatched bases: 10. Here the CDR3 DNA reads TGTGCCAGCAGCCCTCTCGGTAGCGGGGTATACGAGCAGTACTTC. Encoded protein: CASSPLGSGVYEQYF. Filled out from reference TRBV7-7 and TRBJ2-7, the complete variable domain reads GAGVSQSPRYKVTKRGQDVTLRCDPISSHATLYWYQQALGQGPEFLTYFNYEAQPDKSGLPSDRFSAERPEGSISTLTIQRTEQRDSAMYRCASSPLGSGVYEQYFGPGTRLTVT.

V is TRBV30 and J is TRBJ2-2; either TRBD1 or TRBD2 may supply D (5 bases each). This CDR3 comprises 14 residues. V was pared by 6 bases and J by 3 bases, with 14 bases between. Germline CDR1 GTSNPN, CDR2 SVGIG (reference sequence). The CDR3 sequence: CACHGTPYTGELFF. For the CDR3, the DNA is TGTGCCTGCCACGGGACGCCTTACACCGGGGAGCTGTTTTTT.

This chain uses TRBV6-2 or TRBV6-3 with TRBJ2-1; D is perhaps TRBD2 (6 bases). The CDR3 has 14 amino acids. Germline V gene lookup returns CDR1 MNHEY and CDR2 SVGEGT. V gave up 2 bases and J gave up 4 bases, with 9 bases separating them. Written as DNA, the CDR3 is TGTGCCAGCAGTTACCGGGGGACTTACAATGAGCAGTTCTTC. Protein product: CASSYRGTYNEQFF.

The chain combines TRBV6-2 or TRBV6-3 with TRBJ2-2; no clear D gene. V lost 6 bases and J 4 bases, leaving 12 bases between the germline ends. This CDR3 spans 14 amino acids. Germline CDR1 and CDR2: MNHEY and SVGEGT. The CDR3 nucleotides are TGTGCCAGCAGCTCCGCCCCTGGCACCGGGGAGCTGTTTTTT. This gives the protein CASSSAPGTGELFF.

The table lists this clone with a count of one. The V call is TRBV7-8, the J call TRBJ1-2, with D tentatively TRBD1 (6 bases). The V and J ends lost 1 base and 8 bases respectively, with 14 bases between them. CDR3 length: 14 residues. Germline lookup yields CDR1 SGHVS and CDR2 FQNEAQ. CDR3 loop: CASSLEGGVRGYTF. In nucleotides, the CDR3 is TGTGCCAGCAGCTTAGAAGGGGGAGTCAGGGGCTACACCTTC.

Worth noting for this clone: The same CDR3 arises from other DNA sequences in this sample as well. The rearrangement joins TRBV27 to TRBJ2-5; D is unclear. There are 11 residues in the CDR3. The germline V and J ends were trimmed by 5 bases and 5 bases, with 6 bases remaining between them. CDR1 and CDR2 (germline): MNHEY, SMNVEV (reference sequence). DNA for the CDR3: TGTGCCAGCAGTCTTGGGGAGACCCAGTACTTC. This encodes CASSLGETQYF.

The chain has TRBV14 and TRBJ1-2; D not certain. Germline-derived CDR1 and CDR2 are SGHDN and FVKESK. The CDR3 has 13 residues. Deletions cut 1 base from V and 5 bases from J, with 8 bases between. Here the CDR3 reads CASSQVPQYGYTF. The CDR3 coding sequence is TGTGCCAGCAGCCAAGTACCACAGTATGGCTACACCTTC.

This rearrangement joins TRBV5-1 to TRBJ2-3; TRBD1 matches at 7 bases. The V gene end was trimmed by 5 bases and the J gene end by 1 base; junction bases not matched to a gene: 4. In germline, CDR1 is SGHRS, CDR2 YFSETQ. The CDR3 loop spans 14 amino acids. The CDR3 region is CASSEGAGTDTQYF. CDR3 DNA sequence: TGCGCCAGCAGTGAGGGGGCGGGCACAGATACGCAGTATTTT.

This chain links TRBV5-1 with TRBJ1-1; 8 bases agree with TRBD1. The germline V gene encodes CDR1 SGHRS and CDR2 YFSETQ. V dropped 1 base and J dropped 1; count of bases not matched to a gene: 6. The CDR3 is 16 amino acids. In nucleotides, the CDR3 is TGCGCCAGCAGCTTGAGGTCGGACAGGGCGAACACTGAAGCTTTCTTT. It translates to CASSLRSDRANTEAFF.

The rearrangement uses TRBV6-2 or TRBV6-3 and TRBJ2-7, with D possibly being TRBD2 (7 bases). The V gene's germline CDR1 is MNHEY and CDR2 SVGEGT. This CDR3 region has 15 residues. The germline V and J ends were trimmed by 4 bases and 5 bases, with 18 bases remaining between them. The CDR3 DNA sequence: TGTGCCAGCAGTTCAGCGGGACATCCTTCCCACGAGCAGTACTTC. Translation gives CASSSAGHPSHEQYF.

J is TRBJ2-2 and V is TRBV14; no clear D. The ends were cut back, 4 bases at V and 4 bases at J, with 10 bases in the middle. Germline V gives CDR1 SGHDN, CDR2 FVKESK. CDR3 size: 14 residues. This CDR3 is CASSRTQSTGELFF. The CDR3 DNA sequence: TGTGCCAGCAGCCGAACCCAATCCACCGGGGAGCTGTTTTTT.

The V call is TRBV11-2, the J call TRBJ1-5; D is uncertain. This CDR3 has 17 amino acids. CDR1 is SGHAT and CDR2 is FQNNGV in the germline V gene. V shed 0 bases and J shed 7 bases, with 19 bases lying between them. In nucleotides, the CDR3 is TGTGCCAGCAGCTTAGATGGCATCAGGCTCGTCGCGCAGCCCCAGCATTTT. This sequence encodes CASSLDGIRLVAQPQHF.

The rearrangement uses TRBV5-5 and TRBJ2-3; a weak D match, TRBD2 (6 bases). Trimming stripped 4 bases from V and 2 bases from J, with 14 bases between. The CDR3 extends over 15 amino acids. Germline values: CDR1 SGHKS, CDR2 YYEKEE (reference sequence). CDR3 protein: CASSLNGGDTDTQYF. In DNA form, the CDR3 reads TGTGCCAGCAGCCTGAACGGGGGAGACACAGATACGCAGTATTTT.

The CDR3: CASSHTGEPETQYF. In nucleotides, the CDR3 is TGTGCCAGCAGCCATACCGGGGAACCAGAGACCCAGTACTTC. The rearrangement links TRBV5-4 to TRBJ2-5, with D possibly being TRBD2 (5 bases). CDR1 SGHNT and CDR2 YYREEE come from the germline V gene (reference sequence). The CDR3 loop spans 14 amino acids. V gave up 4 bases and J gave up 4 bases, with 14 bases separating them.

The chain recombines TRBV6-5 with TRBJ1-2; 7 bases map to TRBD1. This CDR3 comprises 14 residues. V shed 6 bases, J shed 4 bases, and the junction held 8 bases outside the gene matches. The germline V gene encodes CDR1 MNHEY and CDR2 SVGAGI. CDR3 in amino acids: CASRDTGVGYGYTF. The CDR3 nucleotides read TGTGCCAGCAGAGATACAGGGGTAGGCTATGGCTACACCTTC.

The J gene is TRBJ1-1, the V gene TRBV27; perhaps TRBD1 as D (5 bases). The CDR3 is made up of 11 amino acids. Germline loops: CDR1 MNHEY, CDR2 SMNVEV (reference sequence). V shed 8 bases and J shed 5 bases, with 9 bases lying between them. The CDR3 bases are TGTGCCAGCGAACGGGGGACTGAAGCTTTCTTT. This gives the protein CASERGTEAFF.